The 21 T cell receptor beta chains presented below share a single source sample, sequenced in a study of CD8+ T cells in alopecia areata (dated by TCRdb to about 2018). Interpreted using the paper, the time point label stands for: baseline before oral tofacitinib. The protocol used for the library was the immunoSEQ multiplex PCR assay. To provide template for TCR sequencing, every sample had RNA extracted and reverse transcribed into cDNA. Sourced from immuneACCESS, this table was stored by TCRdb with only in-frame sequences that have V and J called. A share of the clones is absent; for the studies checked, an unresolved V gene accounts for under half, and the remainder has no known explanation. The sample table records 200,000 to 250,000 clones; 50% to 65% of these occur just once. The ten largest clones take up less than 0.6% of the sample. The material was CD4+ T cells sorted from blood, obtained at week 0. These receptors were obtained from a human donor with alopecia areata.

This sequence joins TRBV6-1 and TRBJ2-5; 12 bases are shared with TRBD2. The CDR3 spans 14 residues. Trimming removed 4 bases from V and 7 bases from J; junction bases left unmatched: 4. Per germline, CDR1 MNHNS and CDR2 SASEGT. This CDR3 is CASSGLAGEVTQYF. CDR3 nucleotides: TGTGCCAGCAGTGGACTAGCGGGAGAAGTGACCCAGTACTTC.

As concerns this clone: This same CDR3 is encoded by further DNA sequences in the sample. The chain links TRBV6-1 to TRBJ2-3; 10 positions match TRBD2. J was trimmed by 1 base and V by 2 bases; bases with no gene match: 0. Germline V CDR1 and CDR2: MNHNS, SASEGT. The CDR3 spans 15 residues. The CDR3 here is CASSETSGGTDTQYF. The CDR3 coding sequence is TGTGCCAGCAGTGAAACTAGCGGGGGCACAGATACGCAGTATTTT.

The chain recombines TRBV4-1 with TRBJ1-2; no clear D gene. This CDR3 is 12 amino acids long. Germline lookup yields CDR1 MGHRA and CDR2 YSYEKL. V gave up 3 bases and J gave up 8 bases, with 10 bases separating them. The CDR3 protein is CASSHPRGGYTF. In DNA, the CDR3 is TGCGCCAGCAGCCACCCCCGCGGAGGCTACACCTTC.

The J gene is TRBJ2-3, the V gene TRBV30; 15 nucleotides align to TRBD2. The length of the CDR3 is 17 residues. The junction had 6 bases not matched to a gene; V was cut back by 3 bases and J by 2 bases. Germline V lookup: CDR1 GTSNPN, CDR2 SVGIG (reference sequence). CDR3 sequence reads: CAWSPGTSGGFTDTQYF. CDR3 nucleotide sequence: TGTGCCTGGAGCCCCGGGACTAGCGGGGGGTTCACAGATACGCAGTATTTT.

This rearrangement joins TRBV2 to TRBJ2-7, with TRBD1 matching over 7 bases. The CDR3 covers 12 residues. The V and J ends lost 8 bases and 0 bases, in that order; junction bases with no gene match: 1. Per germline, CDR1 SNHLY and CDR2 FYNNEI. The CDR3 DNA follows: TGTGCCAGCCGGACAGGCTCCTACGAGCAGTACTTC. This gives the protein CASRTGSYEQYF.

The chain is built from TRBV30 and TRBJ2-5; D is uncertain. The CDR3 contains 13 residues. Trimming removed 0 bases at V and 4 bases at J, with 9 bases between. CDR1 GTSNPN and CDR2 SVGIG come from the germline V gene (reference sequence). CDR3 in DNA: TGTGCCTGGAGTGTACAATTACGAGAGACCCAGTACTTC. Translation gives CAWSVQLRETQYF.

This clone was counted between two and nine times. The chain carries TRBV5-6 and TRBJ2-2, with a possible D match to TRBD1 (6 bases). The germline CDR1 and CDR2 sequences are SGHDT and YYEEEE. This CDR3 comprises 16 residues. V lost 0 bases, J lost 5 bases, and 14 bases lay in between. The CDR3, as DNA: TGTGCCAGCAGCTTGGCAGGGGTCCGGGTGACCGGGGAGCTGTTTTTT. Translating gives CASSLAGVRVTGELFF.

The chain recombines TRBV7-9 with TRBJ2-5; the D gene is possibly TRBD1 (6 bases). The V gene's germline CDR1 is SEHNR and CDR2 FQNEAQ (reference sequence). This CDR3 has 13 residues. Trimming took off 5 bases at V and 4 bases at J, with 11 bases between the two ends. For the CDR3, the DNA is TGTGCCAGCAGCCCAGGGGTTGGAGAGACCCAGTACTTC. Translation: CASSPGVGETQYF.

V is TRBV5-6 and J is TRBJ2-3, with unresolved D. This CDR3 comprises 14 residues. Germline CDR1 and CDR2: SGHDT and YYEEEE. Trimming took off 0 bases at V and 4 bases at J, with 9 bases between the two ends. This chain's CDR3 is CASSLEILADTQYF. In DNA form, the CDR3 reads TGTGCCAGCAGCTTGGAAATCCTCGCAGATACGCAGTATTTT. Filled out from reference TRBV5-6 and TRBJ2-3, the complete variable domain reads DAGVTQSPTHLIKTRGQQVTLRCSPKSGHDTVSWYQQALGQGPQFIFQYYEEEERQRGNFPDRFSGHQFPNYSSELNVNALLLGDSALYLCASSLEILADTQYFGPGTRLTVL.

This clone was seen a handful of times. The chain uses TRBV23-1 and TRBJ2-5; no definite D call. TRBV23-1 is an ORF; its function is uncertain. This CDR3 comprises 13 residues. V lost 6 bases and J lost 2, with 10 bases in between. The CDR3 is CASRRPRQETQYF. The CDR3, as DNA: TGCGCCAGCAGGAGACCGCGACAAGAGACCCAGTACTTC.

The V gene is TRBV18, the J gene TRBJ2-5, with TRBD2 matching 8 bases. In germline, CDR1 is KGHSH, CDR2 LQKENI. V gave up 2 bases and J gave up 5 bases; unmatched junction bases: 7. This CDR3 has 15 amino acids. DNA for the CDR3: TGTGCCAGCTCACCAAGCGGGGGTAGAGGCGAGACCCAGTACTTC. As protein: CASSPSGGRGETQYF.

The V call is TRBV5-1, the J call TRBJ2-7; D might be TRBD1 or TRBD2, each matching 6 bases. The CDR3 totals 16 residues. Germline lookup yields CDR1 SGHRS and CDR2 YFSETQ. Trimming left V 2 bases short and J 2 bases short, with 17 bases between. CDR3 coding DNA: TGCGCCAGCAGCTTAGCCGGGGGCCTGGATACCTACGAGCAGTACTTC. This encodes CASSLAGGLDTYEQYF.

The chain couples TRBV25-1 to TRBJ1-3; D is unresolved. V was pared by 0 bases and J by 1 base, with 4 bases between. From germline, CDR1 is MGHDK and CDR2 SYGVNS. The CDR3 loop spans 14 amino acids. CDR3 region: CASSEYRSGNTIYF. DNA of the CDR3: TGTGCCAGCAGTGAATACAGATCTGGAAACACCATATATTTT.

This clone was recorded once. The V call is TRBV6-5, the J call TRBJ1-1; D may be TRBD1 (5 bases). Between the trimmed V and J ends, which lost 5 bases and 4 bases, there was a span of 11 bases. CDR1 MNHEY and CDR2 SVGAGI come from the germline V gene. This CDR3 spans 13 amino acids. The CDR3 reads CASSEGQGTEAFF. In DNA form, the CDR3 reads TGTGCCAGCAGTGAGGGCCAGGGCACTGAAGCTTTCTTT.

The V and J genes are TRBV19 and TRBJ2-7, with 9 nucleotides matching TRBD1. J was trimmed by 4 bases and V by 6 bases; bases with no gene match: 10. The CDR3 is 15 residues long. Germline CDR1 reads LNHDA; CDR2 reads SQIVND (reference sequence). The CDR3 sequence is CASRRTGQGDYEQYF. In DNA, the CDR3 is TGTGCCAGTAGAAGAACGGGACAGGGAGATTACGAGCAGTACTTC.

This clone was seen a few times. The gene calls are TRBV30 and TRBJ1-1; maybe TRBD1 (6 bases). The CDR3 runs to 17 residues. The germline CDR1 and CDR2 sequences are GTSNPN and SVGIG (reference sequence). V gave up 3 bases and J gave up 3 bases, with 23 bases separating them. The CDR3 DNA is TGTGCCTGGAGAGACCTACAGGGAGCCCGGTTGTACACTGAAGCTTTCTTT. Protein product: CAWRDLQGARLYTEAFF.

The V call is TRBV4-1, the J call TRBJ2-7; 11 bases fit TRBD2. After removal of 3 bases from V and 0 bases from J, the junction contained 7 bases not matched to a gene. This CDR3 has 17 amino acids. Germline V gene data show CDR1 as MGHRA and CDR2 as YSYEKL. The CDR3 region has the DNA TGCGCCAGCAGCCATCCTCCGGGACTAGCGGACTCCTACGAGCAGTACTTC. It specifies CASSHPPGLADSYEQYF.

Regarding this clone: Other DNA sequences within the sample encode an identical CDR3. The chain links TRBV30 to TRBJ2-1; D unclear. From germline, CDR1 is GTSNPN and CDR2 SVGIG (reference sequence). CDR3 length equals 11 residues. The V gene lost 3 bases and the J gene lost 3 bases, with 3 bases spanning the gap. CDR3 DNA sequence: TGTGCCTGGAGCGTCTACAATGAGCAGTTCTTC. Translation gives CAWSVYNEQFF.

The V and J genes are TRBV10-3 and TRBJ2-5, with unresolved D. V lost 0 bases to trimming and J lost 5 bases, with 7 bases between them. This CDR3 has 13 residues. The germline gives CDR1 ENHRY, CDR2 SYGVKD. The chain's CDR3 is CAISESRTETQYF. Written as DNA, the CDR3 is TGTGCCATCAGTGAGTCTCGGACGGAGACCCAGTACTTC.

The chain employs TRBV20-1 and TRBJ1-1, with TRBD1 matching over 7 bases. Losses at the gene ends were 4 bases for V and 7 bases for J; bases not matched to a gene: 3. The CDR3 spans 11 residues. Germline loops: CDR1 DFQATT, CDR2 SNEGSKA (reference sequence). The CDR3 spells CSAIRDSEAFF. Here the CDR3 DNA reads TGCAGTGCTATTAGGGACAGTGAAGCTTTCTTT.

This clone appeared a single time. The chain couples TRBV10-3 to TRBJ1-1; unclear D gene. In germline, CDR1 is ENHRY, CDR2 SYGVKD. This CDR3 region has 12 residues. Trimming took 3 bases from V and 2 from J, leaving 4 bases between them. CDR3 DNA: TGTGCCATCAGTGATGGCAACACTGAAGCTTTCTTT. Protein product: CAISDGNTEAFF.